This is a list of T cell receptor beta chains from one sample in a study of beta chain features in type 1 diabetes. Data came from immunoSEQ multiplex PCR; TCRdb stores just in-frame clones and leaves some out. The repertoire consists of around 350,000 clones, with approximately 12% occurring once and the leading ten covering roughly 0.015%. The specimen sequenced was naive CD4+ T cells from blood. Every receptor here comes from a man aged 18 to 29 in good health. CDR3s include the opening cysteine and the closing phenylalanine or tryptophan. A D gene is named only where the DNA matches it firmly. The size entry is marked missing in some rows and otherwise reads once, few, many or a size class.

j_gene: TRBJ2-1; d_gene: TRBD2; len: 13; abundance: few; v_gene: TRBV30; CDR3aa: CAGTSGMYNEQFF; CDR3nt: TGTGCCGGAACTAGCGGGATGTACAATGAGCAGTTCTTC
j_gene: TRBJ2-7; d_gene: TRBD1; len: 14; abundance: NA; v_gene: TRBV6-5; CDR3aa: CASSYTGQGYEQYF; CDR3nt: TGTGCCAGCAGTTACACGGGACAGGGTTACGAGCAGTACTTC
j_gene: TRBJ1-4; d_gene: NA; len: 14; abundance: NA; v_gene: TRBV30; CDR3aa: CAWTMGGSGEKLFF; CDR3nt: TGTGCCTGGACCATGGGGGGGAGCGGTGAAAAACTGTTTTTT
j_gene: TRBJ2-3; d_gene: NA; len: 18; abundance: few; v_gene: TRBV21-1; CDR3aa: CASSPREPGTEGTDTQYF; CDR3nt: TGTGCCAGCAGCCCACGAGAACCAGGGACAGAGGGCACAGATACGCAGTATTTT
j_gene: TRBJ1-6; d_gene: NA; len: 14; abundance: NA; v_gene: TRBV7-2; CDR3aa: CASSLEPRNSPLHF; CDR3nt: TGTGCCAGCAGCCTCGAGCCCCGCAATTCACCCCTCCACTTT
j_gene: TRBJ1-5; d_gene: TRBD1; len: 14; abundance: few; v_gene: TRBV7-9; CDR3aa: CASSQGTAYQPQHF; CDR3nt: TGTGCCAGCAGCCAGGGGACAGCTTATCAGCCCCAGCATTTT
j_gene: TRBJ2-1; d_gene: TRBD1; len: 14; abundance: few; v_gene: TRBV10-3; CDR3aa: CAITAGQGATEQFF; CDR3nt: TGTGCCATCACCGCGGGACAGGGGGCGACTGAGCAGTTCTTC
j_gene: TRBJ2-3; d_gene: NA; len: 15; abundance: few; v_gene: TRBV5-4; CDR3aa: CASSPGSLSTDTQYF; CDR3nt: TGTGCCAGCAGCCCCGGGTCCCTCAGCACAGATACGCAGTATTTT
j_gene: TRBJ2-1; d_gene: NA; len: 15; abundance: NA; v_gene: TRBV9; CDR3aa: CASSAASRGYNEQFF; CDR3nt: TGTGCCAGCAGCGCAGCCAGTAGGGGCTACAATGAGCAGTTCTTC
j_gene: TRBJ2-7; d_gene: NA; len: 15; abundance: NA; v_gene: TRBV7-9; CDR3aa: CASSLGQGTPGEQYF; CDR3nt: TGTGCCAGCAGCTTAGGCCAGGGGACCCCTGGGGAGCAGTACTTC
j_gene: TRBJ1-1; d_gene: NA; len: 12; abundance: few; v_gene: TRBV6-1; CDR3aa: CASITVRSEAFF; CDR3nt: TGTGCCAGCATTACGGTCCGAAGTGAAGCTTTCTTT
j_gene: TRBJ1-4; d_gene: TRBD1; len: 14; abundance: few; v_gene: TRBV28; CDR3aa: CASSEGQINEKLFF; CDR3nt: TGTGCCAGCAGTGAGGGACAGATCAATGAAAAACTGTTTTTT
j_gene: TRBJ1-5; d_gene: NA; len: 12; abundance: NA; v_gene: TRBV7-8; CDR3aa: CASSLSNQPQHF; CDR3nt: TGTGCCAGCAGCCTGAGCAATCAGCCCCAGCATTTT
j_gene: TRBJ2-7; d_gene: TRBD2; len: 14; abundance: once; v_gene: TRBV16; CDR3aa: CASRQPGGLHEQYF; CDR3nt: TGTGCCAGCCGTCAACCGGGAGGGCTCCACGAGCAGTACTTC
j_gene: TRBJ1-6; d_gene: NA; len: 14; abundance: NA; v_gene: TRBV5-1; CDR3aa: CASSRSGNNSPLHF; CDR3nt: TGCGCCAGCAGCCGGTCGGGGAATAATTCACCCCTCCACTTT
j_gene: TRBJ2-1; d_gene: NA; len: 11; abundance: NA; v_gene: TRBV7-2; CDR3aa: CASTVYNEQFF; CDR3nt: TGTGCCAGCACCGTATACAATGAGCAGTTCTTC
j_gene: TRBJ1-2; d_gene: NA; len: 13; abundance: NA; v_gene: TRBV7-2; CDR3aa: CASSLTGSVGYTF; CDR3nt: TGTGCCAGCAGCTTAACAGGGTCGGTTGGCTACACCTTC
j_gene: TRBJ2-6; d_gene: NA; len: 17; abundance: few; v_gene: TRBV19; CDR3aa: CASSIHPTESGANVLTF; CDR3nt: TGTGCCAGTAGTATACACCCGACGGAGTCTGGGGCCAACGTCCTGACTTTC
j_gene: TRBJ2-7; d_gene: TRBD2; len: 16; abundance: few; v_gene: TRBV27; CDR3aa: CASSLFDSGKGDEQYF; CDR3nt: TGTGCCAGCAGTTTATTCGACAGCGGGAAAGGGGACGAGCAGTACTTC
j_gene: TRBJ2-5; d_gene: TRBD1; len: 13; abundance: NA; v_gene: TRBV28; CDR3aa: CASSSGQQETQYF; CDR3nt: TGTGCCAGCAGTTCGGGACAGCAAGAGACCCAGTACTTC
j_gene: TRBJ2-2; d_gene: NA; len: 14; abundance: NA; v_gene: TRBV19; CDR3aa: CASSGVVATGELFF; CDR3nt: TGTGCCAGTAGTGGAGTAGTAGCCACCGGGGAGCTGTTTTTT
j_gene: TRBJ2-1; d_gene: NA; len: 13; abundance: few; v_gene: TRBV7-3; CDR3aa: CASSVGVWNEQFF; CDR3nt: TGTGCCAGCAGCGTCGGGGTTTGGAATGAGCAGTTCTTC
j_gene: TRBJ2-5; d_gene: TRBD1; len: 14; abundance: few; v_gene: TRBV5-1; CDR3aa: CASSLGQGRETQYF; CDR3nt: TGCGCCAGCAGCTTGGGACAGGGAAGAGAGACCCAGTACTTC
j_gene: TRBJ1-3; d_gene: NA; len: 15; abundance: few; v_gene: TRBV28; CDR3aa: CASSRSGSSGNTIYF; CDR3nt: TGTGCCAGCAGTAGGAGCGGGAGCTCTGGAAACACCATATATTTT
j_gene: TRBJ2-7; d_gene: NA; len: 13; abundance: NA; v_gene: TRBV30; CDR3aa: CAWSVGGYYEQYF; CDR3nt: TGTGCCTGGAGTGTCGGCGGTTACTACGAGCAGTACTTC
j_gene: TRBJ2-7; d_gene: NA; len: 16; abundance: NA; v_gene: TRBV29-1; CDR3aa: CSAMGPREDRAYEQYF; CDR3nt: TGCAGCGCCATGGGCCCCCGGGAAGACCGCGCCTACGAGCAGTACTTC
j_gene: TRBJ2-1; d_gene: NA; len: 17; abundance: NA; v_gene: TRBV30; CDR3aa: CAWSGTPGGSSYNEQFF; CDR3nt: TGTGCCTGGAGTGGGACCCCAGGGGGGAGCTCCTACAATGAGCAGTTCTTC
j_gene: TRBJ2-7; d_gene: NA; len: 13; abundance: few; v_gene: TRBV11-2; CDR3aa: CASSLGALGEQYF; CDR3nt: TGTGCCAGCAGCTTAGGGGCGTTAGGAGAGCAGTACTTC
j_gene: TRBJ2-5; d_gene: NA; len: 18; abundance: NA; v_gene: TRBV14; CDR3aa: CASGPMTSLKTVQETQYF; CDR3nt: TGTGCCAGCGGTCCTATGACAAGCCTAAAGACAGTACAAGAGACCCAGTACTTC
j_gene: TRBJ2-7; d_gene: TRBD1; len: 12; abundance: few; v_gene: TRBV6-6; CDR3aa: CASTPGGDEQYF; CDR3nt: TGTGCCAGCACCCCAGGGGGTGACGAGCAGTACTTC
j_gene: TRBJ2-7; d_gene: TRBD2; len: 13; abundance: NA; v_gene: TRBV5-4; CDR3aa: CASSGTNSYEQYF; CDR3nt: TGTGCCAGCAGCGGGACTAACTCCTACGAGCAGTACTTC
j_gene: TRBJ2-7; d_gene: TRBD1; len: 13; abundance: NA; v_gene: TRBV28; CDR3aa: CASRTRDRAEQYF; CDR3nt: TGTGCCAGCAGAACCCGGGACAGGGCCGAGCAGTACTTC
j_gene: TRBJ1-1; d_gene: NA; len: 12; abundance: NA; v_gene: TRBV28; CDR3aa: CASSLTRFEAFF; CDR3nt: TGTGCCAGCAGTTTGACACGGTTCGAAGCTTTCTTT
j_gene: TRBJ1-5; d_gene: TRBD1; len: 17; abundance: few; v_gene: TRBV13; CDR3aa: CASSKGQGAFSNQPQHF; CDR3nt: TGTGCCAGCAGCAAAGGACAGGGGGCTTTTAGCAATCAGCCCCAGCATTTT
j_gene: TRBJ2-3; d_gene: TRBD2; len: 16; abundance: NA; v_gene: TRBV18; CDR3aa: CASSPRTSGSSDTQYF; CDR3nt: TGTGCCAGCTCACCAAGGACTAGCGGGAGCTCGGATACGCAGTATTTT
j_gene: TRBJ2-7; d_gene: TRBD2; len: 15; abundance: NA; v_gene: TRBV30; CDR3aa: CAWDGARTSGNEQYF; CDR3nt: TGTGCCTGGGACGGGGCACGGACTAGCGGAAACGAGCAGTACTTC
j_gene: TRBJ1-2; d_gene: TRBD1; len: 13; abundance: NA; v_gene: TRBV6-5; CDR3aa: CASSSRTGYGYTF; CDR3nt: TGTGCCAGCAGTTCCCGGACAGGGTATGGCTACACCTTC
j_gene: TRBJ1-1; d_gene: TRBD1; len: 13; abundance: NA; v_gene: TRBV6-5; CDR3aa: CASIQQGTGEAFF; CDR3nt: TGTGCCAGCATTCAACAGGGGACGGGTGAAGCTTTCTTT
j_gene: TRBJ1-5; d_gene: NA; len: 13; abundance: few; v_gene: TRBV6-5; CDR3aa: CASSYDRNQPQHF; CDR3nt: TGTGCCAGCAGTTACGACAGAAATCAGCCCCAGCATTTT
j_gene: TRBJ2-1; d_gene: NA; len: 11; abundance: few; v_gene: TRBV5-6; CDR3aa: CASSRLDEQFF; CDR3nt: TGTGCCAGCAGCCGCTTAGATGAGCAGTTCTTC
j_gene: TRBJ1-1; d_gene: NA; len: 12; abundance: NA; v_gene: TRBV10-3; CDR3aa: CAISPGFTEAFF; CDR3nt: TGTGCCATCAGCCCCGGGTTCACTGAAGCTTTCTTT
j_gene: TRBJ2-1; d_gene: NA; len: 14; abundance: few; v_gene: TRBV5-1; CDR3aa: CASSYGLAYNEQFF; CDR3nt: TGCGCCAGCAGCTACGGACTGGCTTACAATGAGCAGTTCTTC
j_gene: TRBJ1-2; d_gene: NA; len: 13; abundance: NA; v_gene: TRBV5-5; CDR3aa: CASRPSGRVGYTF; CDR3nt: TGTGCCAGCAGACCGTCCGGGAGGGTTGGCTACACCTTC
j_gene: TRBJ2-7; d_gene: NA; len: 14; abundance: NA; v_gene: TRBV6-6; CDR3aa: CASSYGGQNYEQYF; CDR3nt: TGTGCCAGCAGTTACGGAGGGCAGAACTACGAGCAGTACTTC
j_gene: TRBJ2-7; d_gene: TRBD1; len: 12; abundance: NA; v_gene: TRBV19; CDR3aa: CASSGTGYEQYF; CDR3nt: TGTGCCAGTAGTGGGACAGGCTACGAGCAGTACTTC
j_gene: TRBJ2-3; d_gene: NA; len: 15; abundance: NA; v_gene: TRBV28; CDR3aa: CASRRVLGGIDTQYF; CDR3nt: TGTGCCAGCAGACGAGTATTAGGGGGTATAGATACGCAGTATTTT
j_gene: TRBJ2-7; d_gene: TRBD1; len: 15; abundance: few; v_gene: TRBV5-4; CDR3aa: CASSSKTGASYEQYF; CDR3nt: TGTGCCAGCAGCTCAAAGACAGGGGCGTCCTACGAGCAGTACTTC
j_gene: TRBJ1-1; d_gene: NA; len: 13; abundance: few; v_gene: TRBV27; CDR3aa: CASSRAVMTEAFF; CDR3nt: TGTGCCAGCAGTCGAGCCGTAATGACTGAAGCTTTCTTT
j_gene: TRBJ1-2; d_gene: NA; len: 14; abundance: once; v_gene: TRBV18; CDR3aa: CASSPPSANYGYTF; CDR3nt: TGTGCCAGCTCACCTCCATCGGCTAACTATGGCTACACCTTC
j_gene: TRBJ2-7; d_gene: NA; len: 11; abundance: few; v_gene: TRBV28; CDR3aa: CASSIRDEQYF; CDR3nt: TGTGCCAGCAGCATCAGGGACGAGCAGTACTTC
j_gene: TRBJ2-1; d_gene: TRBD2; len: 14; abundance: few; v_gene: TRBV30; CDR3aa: CAWIAGSSYNEQFF; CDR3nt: TGTGCCTGGATAGCGGGGAGCTCCTACAATGAGCAGTTCTTC
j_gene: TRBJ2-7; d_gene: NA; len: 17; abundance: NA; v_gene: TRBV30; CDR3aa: CAWRPSYGRPGRYEQYF; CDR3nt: TGTGCCTGGAGGCCCTCTTATGGGCGACCCGGAAGATACGAGCAGTACTTC
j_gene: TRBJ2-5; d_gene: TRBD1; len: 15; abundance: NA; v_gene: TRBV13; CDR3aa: CASSPDNRGGETQYF; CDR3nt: TGTGCCAGCAGCCCAGATAACAGGGGTGGGGAGACCCAGTACTTC
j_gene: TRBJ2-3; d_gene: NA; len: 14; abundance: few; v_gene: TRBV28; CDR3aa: CASSFSGVGDTQYF; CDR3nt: TGTGCCAGCAGTTTTTCAGGGGTTGGAGATACGCAGTATTTT
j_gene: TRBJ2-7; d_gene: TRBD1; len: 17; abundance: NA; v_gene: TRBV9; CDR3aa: CASSPTWDSLFSYEQYF; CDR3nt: TGTGCCAGCAGCCCGACCTGGGACAGTTTATTCTCCTACGAGCAGTACTTC
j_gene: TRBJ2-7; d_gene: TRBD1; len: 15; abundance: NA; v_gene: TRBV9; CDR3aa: CASSIGQGASYEQYF; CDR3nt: TGTGCCAGCAGCATAGGACAGGGGGCTTCCTACGAGCAGTACTTC
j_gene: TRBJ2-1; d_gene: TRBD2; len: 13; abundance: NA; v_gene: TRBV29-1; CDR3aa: CSVKREAGGEQFF; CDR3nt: TGCAGCGTGAAGCGGGAGGCGGGCGGTGAGCAGTTCTTC